The T cell receptor (beta chain) under discussion was sequenced for a study of blood T cell repertoires in COVID-19. With V trimmed by 5 bases and J by 0 bases, 9 bases remained unmatched. Germline CDR1 MNHNY, CDR2 SVGAGI (reference sequence). The CDR3 is 17 residues long. Profiling relied on immunoSEQ multiplex PCR, and the TCRdb table lists in-frame clones only, not all of them. The sample holds hundreds of thousands of clones, over 75% seen once. The chain carries TRBV6-6 and TRBJ2-3; 9 nucleotides agree with TRBD1. Sequencing was performed on PBMCs or T cells enriched from blood (not recorded which). The sequence came from a man aged 25-45 years who had recovered from COVID-19. The CDR3 sequence is CASSRLTGGASTDTQYF. CDR3 nucleotides: TGTGCCAGCAGTCGATTAACAGGGGGCGCCAGCACAGATACGCAGTATTTT.